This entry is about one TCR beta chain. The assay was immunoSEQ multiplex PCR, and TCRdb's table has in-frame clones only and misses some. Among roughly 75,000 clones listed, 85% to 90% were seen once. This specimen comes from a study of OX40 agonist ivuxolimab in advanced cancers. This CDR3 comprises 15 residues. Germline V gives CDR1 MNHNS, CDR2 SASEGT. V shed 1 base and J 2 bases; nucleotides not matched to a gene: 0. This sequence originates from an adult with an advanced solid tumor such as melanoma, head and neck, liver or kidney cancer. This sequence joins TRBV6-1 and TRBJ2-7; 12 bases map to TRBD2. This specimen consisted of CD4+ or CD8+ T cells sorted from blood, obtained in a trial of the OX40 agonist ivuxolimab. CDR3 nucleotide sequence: TGTGCCAGCAGTGAAGGGACTAGCGGGGCCTACGAGCAGTACTTC. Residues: CASSEGTSGAYEQYF.